This entry concerns a single T cell receptor beta chain. What it binds is unknown. Only in-frame clones appear in the TCRdb table, and some are missing; sequencing was by immunoSEQ multiplex PCR. Of about 280,000 clones detected, roughly 90% appear once; the ten largest clones hold 0.92%. The donors were in the approximately 120-subject validation cohort; that cohort was separate from the roughly 620-subject first cohort. This sample is part of a study of cytomegalovirus exposure and HLA in healthy donors. Study-level points and caveats: High sensitivity and specificity were reportedly achieved when the classifier diagnosed cytomegalovirus status. The tendency of first-cohort TCR clusters to co-occur in the roughly 120 validation repertoires was the finding of a later analysis.

The length of the CDR3 is 13 residues. The junction had 10 bases not matched to a gene; V was cut back by 8 bases and J by 6 bases. Germline V gene data show CDR1 as MNHNS and CDR2 as SASEGT. V usage is TRBV6-1 and J usage is TRBJ2-7; 7 positions agree with TRBD1. Material for sequencing was PBMCs. This receptor was identified in a woman between 18 and 29 years old in good health and CMV-seronegative. The CDR3 sequence is CASRQGISREQYF. Here the CDR3 DNA reads TGTGCCAGCCGACAGGGAATATCTCGCGAGCAGTACTTC.